The 18 T cell receptor beta chains given below trace back to one sample, sequenced in a study of T-cell reconstitution after alpha-beta-depleted transplantation in children. For TCRbeta, the library was prepared with unique molecular identifiers. TCRdb reanalysed the PCR reads using MiXCR and keeps one entry per CDR3 protein. The top ten clones hold approximately 5.9% of a sample with over 200,000 distinct CDR3 sequences, around 10% of them seen once. The input for sequencing was PBMCs from the stem cell graft donor, taken from the stem cell graft. The receptors were gathered from a human donor who donated a stem cell graft to a child with acute lymphoblastic leukemia.

A few counts support this clonotype. The chain is built from TRBV9 and TRBJ2-2; TRBD2 aligns across 9 bases. Germline assignment: CDR1 SGDLS and CDR2 YYNGEE. The CDR3 covers 16 residues. J gave up 6 bases and V 0 bases, and 6 bases lay outside the gene matches. CDR3 bases: TGTGCCAGCAGCGTAGTGTCTAGCGGGGATTCCGGGGAGCTGTTTTTT. Its protein product is CASSVVSSGDSGELFF.

There are a few counts of this clonotype. The chain combines TRBV5-1 with TRBJ2-3; 12 bases match TRBD2. CDR1 SGHRS and CDR2 YFSETQ come from the germline V gene. This CDR3 contains 18 residues. The junction had 8 bases not matched to a gene; V was cut back by 0 bases and J by 3 bases. This chain's CDR3 is CASSLEMSTSGGTDTQYF. The CDR3 nucleotides are TGCGCCAGCAGCTTGGAAATGAGTACTAGCGGGGGGACAGATACGCAGTATTTT. Full variable domain (remainder filled in from reference TRBV5-1 and TRBJ2-3): KAGVTQTPRYLIKTRGQQVTLSCSPISGHRSVSWYQQTPGQGLQFLFEYFSETQRNKGNFPGRFSGRQFSNSRSEMNVSTLELGDSALYLCASSLEMSTSGGTDTQYFGPGTRLTVL.

The sample holds a few counts of this clonotype. This chain joins TRBV5-1 and TRBJ1-1; D possibly corresponds to TRBD1 (5 bases). The V gene's germline CDR1 is SGHRS and CDR2 YFSETQ. V was clipped by 2 bases and J by 8 bases, with 10 bases between them. CDR3 length equals 12 residues. The CDR3 sequence: CASSFSPGEAFF. The CDR3 DNA sequence: TGCGCCAGCAGCTTTTCCCCAGGGGAAGCTTTCTTT.

V gene TRBV12-3 or TRBV12-4 combines with J gene TRBJ2-7, with D unresolved. This CDR3 is 16 amino acids long. V lost 5 bases and J lost 0, with 17 bases in between. CDR3 residues: CASSTRWFGTSYEQYF. The CDR3 nucleotides are TGTGCCAGCAGTACGAGATGGTTCGGAACCTCCTACGAGCAGTACTTC.

This clonotype appeared many times. For the CDR3, the DNA is TGCGCCAGCAGCTTGGACAGACAAGAGACCCAGTACTTC. Translated: CASSLDRQETQYF. V gene TRBV5-1 combines with J gene TRBJ2-5; no clear D. This CDR3 spans 13 amino acids. With 0 bases removed from V and 2 bases from J, the gap between germline ends came to 5 bases. The germline gives CDR1 SGHRS, CDR2 YFSETQ. The full variable domain, its missing parts supplied by reference TRBV5-1 and TRBJ2-5, is KAGVTQTPRYLIKTRGQQVTLSCSPISGHRSVSWYQQTPGQGLQFLFEYFSETQRNKGNFPGRFSGRQFSNSRSEMNVSTLELGDSALYLCASSLDRQETQYFGPGTRLLVL.

As to this clonotype: A clone one base away is much larger, so this may be a read error. The genes are TRBV7-8 and TRBJ2-1, with D possibly being TRBD1 (6 bases). V dropped 2 bases and J dropped 5 bases, with 22 bases sitting between them. Per germline, CDR1 SGHVS and CDR2 FQNEAQ. This CDR3 has 18 amino acids. CDR3 amino acids: CASSLRYTGHKNDNEQFF. CDR3 in DNA: TGTGCCAGCAGCTTAAGGTATACGGGACATAAGAACGACAATGAGCAGTTCTTC. Drawing the rest from reference TRBV7-8 and TRBJ2-1, the complete variable domain is GAGVSQSPRYKVAKRGQDVALRCDPISGHVSLFWYQQALGQGPEFLTYFQNEAQLDKSGLPSDRFFAERPEGSVSTLKIQRTQQEDSAVYLCASSLRYTGHKNDNEQFFGPGTRLTVL.

This clonotype occurred many times. The gene calls are TRBV13 and TRBJ2-7; D may be TRBD1 (6 bases). Germline V gives CDR1 PRHDT, CDR2 FYEKMQ (reference sequence). This CDR3 spans 15 amino acids. With 0 bases removed from V and 3 bases from J, the gap between germline ends came to 12 bases. CDR3 residues: CASSLGTGTIYEQYF. The CDR3 DNA is TGTGCCAGCAGCTTAGGTACCGGGACAATCTACGAGCAGTACTTC.

This clonotype has ten or more counts. The chain combines TRBV2 with TRBJ2-1; 8 bases are a match to TRBD1. J gave up 8 bases and V 9 bases, and 6 bases lay outside the gene matches. Germline values: CDR1 SNHLY, CDR2 FYNNEI. This CDR3 has 12 amino acids. This chain's CDR3 is CARSGGGDEQFF. CDR3 in DNA: TGTGCCAGGTCAGGGGGCGGAGATGAGCAGTTCTTC.

This clonotype turned up a few times. The genes are TRBV15 and TRBJ1-1; 9 nucleotides match TRBD1. Trimming cost V 3 bases and J 1 base; bases outside gene matches: 6. CDR3 size: 16 residues. Germline CDR1 reads LNHNV; CDR2 reads YYDKDF (reference sequence). As DNA, the CDR3 is TGTGCCACCAGCAGGGACAGGGGCCGCGAGAACACTGAAGCTTTCTTT. This sequence encodes CATSRDRGRENTEAFF.

The chain is built from TRBV7-2 and TRBJ1-2, with 7 bases fitting TRBD1. This CDR3 has 14 residues. V was clipped by 8 bases and J by 8 bases; unmatched bases: 14. Germline-derived CDR1 and CDR2 are SGHTA and FQGNSA. CDR3 DNA sequence: TGTGCCAGCGGCCGCCTAGGGGGCGCTGGGGGCTACACCTTC. Amino acids: CASGRLGGAGGYTF.

This clonotype was found a few times. The rearrangement links TRBV29-1 to TRBJ2-3; D unresolved. The V end was cut by 8 bases, the J end by 0 bases, with 15 bases between. This CDR3 region has 14 residues. Germline values: CDR1 SQVTM, CDR2 ANQGSEA. The CDR3 bases are TGCAGCATTGGCGTAGTTATAAGCACAGATACGCAGTATTTT. The encoded protein is CSIGVVISTDTQYF.

This clonotype has more than one count but fewer than ten. This rearrangement joins TRBV6-1 to TRBJ2-5; the match to TRBD2 covers 8 bases. This CDR3 has 18 residues. V trimming: 7 bases; J trimming: 0 bases; junction bases outside the gene matches: 16. Germline V gene data show CDR1 as MNHNS and CDR2 as SASEGT. The CDR3 is CASIHRRASGPNQETQYF. DNA of the CDR3: TGTGCCAGCATCCACAGACGGGCTAGCGGGCCAAACCAAGAGACCCAGTACTTC.

This clonotype was counted a few times. The chain carries TRBV18 and TRBJ1-3; no reliable D call. This CDR3 has 17 amino acids. With 3 bases removed from V and 3 bases from J, the gap between germline ends came to 18 bases. From germline, CDR1 is KGHSH and CDR2 LQKENI. DNA for the CDR3: TGTGCCAGCTCACCCCAATCATCGGGCCGAGGTGGAAACACCATATATTTT. It specifies CASSPQSSGRGGNTIYF.

This chain uses TRBV12-3 or TRBV12-4 with TRBJ1-6; D uncertain. The CDR3 runs to 13 residues. The V end was cut by 7 bases, the J end by 14 bases, with 18 bases between. CDR3 sequence reads: CASTSGIDLSLHF. CDR3 sequence (DNA): TGTGCCAGCACTAGTGGTATCGATTTATCCCTCCACTTT.

This clonotype showed up just a few times. The J gene is TRBJ2-7, the V gene TRBV3-1; 10 bases line up with TRBD1. V shed 4 bases, J shed 4 bases, and the junction held 7 bases outside the gene matches. The CDR3 runs to 15 residues. The germline V gene has CDR1 LGHDT and CDR2 YNNKEL (reference sequence). The CDR3 nucleotides read TGTGCCAGCAGCCGGGGACAGGGGTATAGATACGAGCAGTACTTC. It translates to CASSRGQGYRYEQYF.

This clonotype was picked up a small number of times. The V and J genes are TRBV4-2 and TRBJ2-5; D is unresolved. CDR1 is LGHNA and CDR2 is YNFKEQ in the germline V gene. The CDR3 spans 12 residues. V was cut by 2 bases and J by 5 bases, with 6 bases left in between. CDR3 nucleotides: TGTGCCAGCAGCCAATTTAAGGAGACCCAGTACTTC. Its translation: CASSQFKETQYF.

The J gene is TRBJ2-3, the V gene TRBV7-2; D gene ambiguous. CDR3 length equals 13 residues. The germline CDR1 and CDR2 sequences are SGHTA and FQGNSA. The V end lost 5 bases, the J end lost 5 bases, and 11 bases lay between the germline ends. CDR3 in amino acids: CASSTYLRDTQYF. Written as DNA, the CDR3 is TGTGCCAGCAGCACCTACCTGAGAGATACGCAGTATTTT.

The table lists this clonotype with many counts. The chain has TRBV7-2 and TRBJ1-2, with no clear D. Germline V gene sequence: CDR1 SGHTA, CDR2 FQGNSA. Trimming removed 5 bases at V and 7 bases at J, with 11 bases between. The CDR3 sequence is 12 residues long. The CDR3 spells CASSPRSGGYTF. CDR3 bases: TGTGCCAGCAGCCCTCGGTCTGGTGGCTACACCTTC.